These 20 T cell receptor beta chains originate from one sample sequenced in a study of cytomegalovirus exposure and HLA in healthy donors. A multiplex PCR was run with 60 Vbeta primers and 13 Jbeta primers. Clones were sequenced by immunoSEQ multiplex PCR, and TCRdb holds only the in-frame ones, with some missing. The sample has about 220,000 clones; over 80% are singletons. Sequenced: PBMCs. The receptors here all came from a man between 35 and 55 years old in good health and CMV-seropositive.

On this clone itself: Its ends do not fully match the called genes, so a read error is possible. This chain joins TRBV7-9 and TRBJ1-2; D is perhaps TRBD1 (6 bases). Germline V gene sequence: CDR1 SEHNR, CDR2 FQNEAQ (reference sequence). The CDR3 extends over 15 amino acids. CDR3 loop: CSSSPPQDSAPGYTF. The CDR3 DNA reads TGTTCCAGCAGCCCCCCCCAGGACAGTGCCCCTGGCTACACCTTC.

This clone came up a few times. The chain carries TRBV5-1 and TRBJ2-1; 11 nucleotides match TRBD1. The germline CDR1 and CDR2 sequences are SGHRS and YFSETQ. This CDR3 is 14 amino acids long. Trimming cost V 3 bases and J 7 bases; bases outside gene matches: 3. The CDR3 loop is CASSWGTGGNEQFF. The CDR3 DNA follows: TGCGCCAGCAGCTGGGGGACAGGGGGGAATGAGCAGTTCTTC.

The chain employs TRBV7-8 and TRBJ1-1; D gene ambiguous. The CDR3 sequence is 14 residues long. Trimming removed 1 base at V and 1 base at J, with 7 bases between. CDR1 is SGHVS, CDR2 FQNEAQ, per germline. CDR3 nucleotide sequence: TGTGCCAGCAGCTTAGTGACATCGAACACTGAAGCTTTCTTT. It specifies CASSLVTSNTEAFF.

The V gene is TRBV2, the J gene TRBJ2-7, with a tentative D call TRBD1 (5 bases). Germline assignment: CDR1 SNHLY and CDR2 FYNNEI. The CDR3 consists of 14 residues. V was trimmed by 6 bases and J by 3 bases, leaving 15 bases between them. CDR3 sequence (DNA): TGTGCCAGCAGGTATAGACAGAGTAACTACGAGCAGTACTTC. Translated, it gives CASRYRQSNYEQYF.

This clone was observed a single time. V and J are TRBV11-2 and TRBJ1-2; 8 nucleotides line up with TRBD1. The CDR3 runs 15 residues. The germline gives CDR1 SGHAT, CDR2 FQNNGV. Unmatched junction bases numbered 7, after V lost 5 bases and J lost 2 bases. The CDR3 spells CASSGQDRENYGYTF. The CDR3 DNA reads TGTGCCAGCAGCGGCCAGGACAGGGAAAACTATGGCTACACCTTC.

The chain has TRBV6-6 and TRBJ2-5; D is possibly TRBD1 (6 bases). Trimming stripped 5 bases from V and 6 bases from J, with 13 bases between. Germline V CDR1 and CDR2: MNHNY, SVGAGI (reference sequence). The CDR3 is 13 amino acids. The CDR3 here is CASSIGTRKTQYF. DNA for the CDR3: TGTGCCAGCAGTATAGGGACACGAAAGACCCAGTACTTC.

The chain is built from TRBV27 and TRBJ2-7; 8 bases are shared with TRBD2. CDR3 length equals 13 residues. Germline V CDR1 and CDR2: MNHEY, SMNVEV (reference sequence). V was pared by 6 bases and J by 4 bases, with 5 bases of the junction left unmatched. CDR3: CASSHGTSYEQYF. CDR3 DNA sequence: TGTGCCAGCAGCCACGGGACTAGTTACGAGCAGTACTTC.

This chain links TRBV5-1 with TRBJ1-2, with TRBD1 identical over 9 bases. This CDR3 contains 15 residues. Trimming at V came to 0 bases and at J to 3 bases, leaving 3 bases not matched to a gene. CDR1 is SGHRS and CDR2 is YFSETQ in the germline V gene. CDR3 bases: TGCGCCAGCAGCTTGGTTACAGGGGGCGACTATGGCTACACCTTC. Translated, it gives CASSLVTGGDYGYTF.

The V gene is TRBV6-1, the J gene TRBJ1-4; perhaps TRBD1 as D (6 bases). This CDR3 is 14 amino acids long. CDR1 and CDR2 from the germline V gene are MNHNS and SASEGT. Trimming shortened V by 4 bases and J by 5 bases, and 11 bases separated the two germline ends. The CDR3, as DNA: TGTGCCAGCAGTGCCCCGGGGGGCAATGAAAAACTGTTTTTT. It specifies CASSAPGGNEKLFF.

The CDR3 region has the DNA TGTGCCACCAGCAGAGTATCTAGCTGGGAGCTGTTTTTT. Protein: CATSRVSSWELFF. The V and J genes are TRBV15 and TRBJ2-2, with a tentative D call TRBD2 (5 bases). The CDR3 runs to 13 residues. V was trimmed by 1 base and J by 9 bases, leaving 9 bases between them. CDR1 is LNHNV and CDR2 is YYDKDF in the germline V gene (reference sequence).

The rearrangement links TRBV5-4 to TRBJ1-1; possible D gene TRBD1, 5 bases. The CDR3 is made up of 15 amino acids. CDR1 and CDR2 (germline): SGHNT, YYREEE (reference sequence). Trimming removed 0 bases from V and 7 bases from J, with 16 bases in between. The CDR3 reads CASSLAGQGFLEAFF. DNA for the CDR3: TGTGCCAGCAGCTTGGCCGGGCAGGGATTCCTTGAAGCTTTCTTT.

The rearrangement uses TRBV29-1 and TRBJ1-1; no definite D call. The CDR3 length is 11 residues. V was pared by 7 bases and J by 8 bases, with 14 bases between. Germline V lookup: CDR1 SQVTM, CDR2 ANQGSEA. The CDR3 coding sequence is TGCAGCGGGAGTGGAGCGGTCGAAGCTTTCTTT. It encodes CSGSGAVEAFF.

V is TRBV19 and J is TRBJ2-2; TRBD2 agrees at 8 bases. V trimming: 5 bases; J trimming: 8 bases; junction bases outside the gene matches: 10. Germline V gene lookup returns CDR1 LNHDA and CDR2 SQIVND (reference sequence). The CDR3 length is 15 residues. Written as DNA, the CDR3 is TGTGCCAGTAGTGCGAAGCGGGAGTATAGGGGGGAGCTGTTTTTT. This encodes CASSAKREYRGELFF.

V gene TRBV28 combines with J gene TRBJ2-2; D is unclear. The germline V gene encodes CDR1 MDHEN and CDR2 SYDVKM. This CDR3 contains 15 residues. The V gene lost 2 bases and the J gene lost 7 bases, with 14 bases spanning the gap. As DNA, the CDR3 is TGTGCCAGCAGTTTACGAGACTCCAACGGCGGGGAGCTGTTTTTT. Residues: CASSLRDSNGGELFF.

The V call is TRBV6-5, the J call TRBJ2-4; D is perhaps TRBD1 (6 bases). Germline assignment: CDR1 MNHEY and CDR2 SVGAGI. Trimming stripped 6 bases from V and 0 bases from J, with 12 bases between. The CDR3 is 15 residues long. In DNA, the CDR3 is TGTGCCAGCAGGGGACACGACCTAGCCAAAAACATTCAGTACTTC. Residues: CASRGHDLAKNIQYF.

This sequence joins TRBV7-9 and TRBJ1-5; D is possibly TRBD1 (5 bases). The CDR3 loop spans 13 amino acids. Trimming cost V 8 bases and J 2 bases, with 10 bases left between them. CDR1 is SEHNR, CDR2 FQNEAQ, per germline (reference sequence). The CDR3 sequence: CASRGGGNQPQHF. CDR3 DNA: TGTGCCAGCCGCGGGGGTGGCAATCAGCCCCAGCATTTT.

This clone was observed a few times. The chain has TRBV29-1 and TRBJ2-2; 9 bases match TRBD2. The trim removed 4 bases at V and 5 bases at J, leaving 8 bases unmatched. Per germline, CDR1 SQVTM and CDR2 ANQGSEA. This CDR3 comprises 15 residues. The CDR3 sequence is CSVVLSGRKTGELFF. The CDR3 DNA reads TGCAGCGTTGTTCTGAGCGGGAGGAAAACCGGGGAGCTGTTTTTT.

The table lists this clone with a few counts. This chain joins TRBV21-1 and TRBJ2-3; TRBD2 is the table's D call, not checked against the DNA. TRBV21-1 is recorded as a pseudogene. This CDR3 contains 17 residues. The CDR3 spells CASSKEGEVGFTDTQYF. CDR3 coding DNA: TGTGCCAGCAGCAAGGAGGGAGAGGTTGGGTTTACAGATACGCAGTATTTT.

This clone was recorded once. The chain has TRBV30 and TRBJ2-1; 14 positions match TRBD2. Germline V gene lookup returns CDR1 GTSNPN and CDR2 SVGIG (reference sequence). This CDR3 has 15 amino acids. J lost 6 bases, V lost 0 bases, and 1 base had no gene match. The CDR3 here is CAWSVGLAGGNEQFF. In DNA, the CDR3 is TGTGCCTGGAGTGTCGGACTAGCGGGAGGCAATGAGCAGTTCTTC. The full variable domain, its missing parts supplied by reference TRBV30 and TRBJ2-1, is SQTIHQWPATLVQPVGSPLSLECTVEGTSNPNLYWYRQAAGRGLQLLFYSVGIGQISSEVPQNLSASRPQDRQFILSSKKLLLSDSGFYLCAWSVGLAGGNEQFFGPGTRLTVL.

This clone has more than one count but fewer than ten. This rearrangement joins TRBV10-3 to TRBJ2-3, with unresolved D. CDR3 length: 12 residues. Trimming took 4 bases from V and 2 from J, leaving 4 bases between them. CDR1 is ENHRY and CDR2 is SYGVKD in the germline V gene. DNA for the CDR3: TGTGCCATCAGTGGAGTCACAGATACGCAGTATTTT. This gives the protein CAISGVTDTQYF.